This T cell receptor beta chain was identified during a study of beta chain features in type 1 diabetes. The study, taken as a whole, reports: A greater similarity of naive, central memory and Treg TCRB repertoires was seen among patients than among healthy donors. Researchers report that Type 1 diabetes patients had moderately but significantly shorter TCRB CDR3s across all four CD4+ subsets.

This clone showed up just a few times. Its antigen is still unknown. The investigators reverse transcribed all of the isolated RNA, so they sequenced expressed TCRB transcripts. Only in-frame clones appear in the TCRdb table, and some are missing; sequencing was by immunoSEQ multiplex PCR. Of roughly 500,000 clones in the sample, about an eighth are singletons; the top ten hold over 0.035%. CDR3 size: 19 residues. Germline values: CDR1 SGHTA, CDR2 FQGNSA. After removal of 1 base from V and 0 bases from J, the junction contained 8 bases not matched to a gene. The rearrangement joins TRBV7-2 to TRBJ2-6; 8 bases are shared with TRBD2. Specimen: naive CD4+ T cells from blood. The sequence came from a woman under 30 in good health. DNA of the CDR3: TGTGCCAGCAGCTTAGAGGGGACTAGGAAATTCTCTGGGGCCAACGTCCTGACTTTC. It encodes CASSLEGTRKFSGANVLTF.